The clone carrying this TCR beta chain was detected many times. Its target is not known. The sample is drawn from a study of early T cells in non-severe SARS-CoV-2 infection. Study background: Sequenced material consisted of bulk RNA (from unsorted whole blood), and chains were unpaired.

General observations from the study: Database matching using VDJdb favored anti-spike CD8 responses, with private and CD4 specificities left missing.

V was pared by 6 bases and J by 6 bases, with 9 bases between. This CDR3 spans 11 amino acids. The library protocol tagged individual cDNA molecules with unique molecular identifiers. TCRdb analysed the 5' RACE reads with MiXCR anew, one entry per CDR3 protein. The table records around 99,000 distinct CDR3 sequences, about 15% of them present only once. The receptor was isolated from an adult who was a healthcare worker with PCR-confirmed SARS-CoV-2 infection or an uninfected control (not recorded which). The specimen comprised whole blood, sampled at baseline. This chain uses TRBV12-3 or TRBV12-4 with TRBJ2-7; no reliable D call. For the CDR3, the DNA is TGTGCCAGCAGCAGAAGGGCCGAGCAGTACTTC. It yields the protein CASSRRAEQYF.